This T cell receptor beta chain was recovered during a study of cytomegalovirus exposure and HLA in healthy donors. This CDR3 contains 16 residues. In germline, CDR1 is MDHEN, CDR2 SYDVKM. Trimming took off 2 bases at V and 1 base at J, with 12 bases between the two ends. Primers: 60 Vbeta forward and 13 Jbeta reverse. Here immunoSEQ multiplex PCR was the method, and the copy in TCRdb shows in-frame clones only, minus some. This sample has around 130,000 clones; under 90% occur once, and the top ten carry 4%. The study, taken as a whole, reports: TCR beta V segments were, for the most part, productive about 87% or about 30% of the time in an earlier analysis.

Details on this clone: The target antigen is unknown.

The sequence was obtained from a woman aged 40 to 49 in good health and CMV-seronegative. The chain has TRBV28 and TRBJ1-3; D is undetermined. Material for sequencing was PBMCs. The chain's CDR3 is CASSLQALISGNTIYF. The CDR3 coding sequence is TGTGCCAGCAGTTTACAGGCTCTGATTTCTGGAAACACCATATATTTT.